Shown below are 11 T cell receptor beta chains from a single sample sequenced in a study of vaccination effects on CD4 cells after COVID-19. After expansion with viral peptide pools in the ViraFEST assay, antigen-specific CD4+ T cells were sequenced. Isolation of CD4+ T cells took place after more than 9 days of culture. Previously uninfected by SARS-CoV-2, the vaccine recipients also showed negative nucleocapsid antibodies. Method: immunoSEQ multiplex PCR; TCRdb's copy keeps in-frame clones and lacks some. The sample contains under 80,000 clones, roughly 79% of which appear only once. Their target antigens are unknown. The source was CD4+ T cells from PBMCs cultured with SARS-CoV-2 spike peptides, collected before COVID-19 vaccination. Receptors originate from a human donor who received a COVID-19 vaccine.

J is TRBJ2-5 and V is TRBV11-2, with no clear D. The CDR3 length is 12 residues. The germline V and J ends were trimmed by 3 bases and 1 base, with 3 bases remaining between them. CDR1 and CDR2 from the germline V gene are SGHAT and FQNNGV. The CDR3 loop reads CASSLVQETQYF. The CDR3 nucleotides are TGTGCCAGCAGCTTGGTCCAAGAGACCCAGTACTTC.

The gene calls are TRBV18 and TRBJ2-5, with D unclear. The length of the CDR3 is 14 residues. Germline CDR1 reads KGHSH; CDR2 reads LQKENI. Between the trimmed V and J ends, which lost 2 bases and 1 base, there was a span of 8 bases. Here the CDR3 DNA reads TGTGCCAGCTCACCATCAAACATCCAAGAGACCCAGTACTTC. Protein: CASSPSNIQETQYF.

V gene TRBV5-1 combines with J gene TRBJ2-5; 9 bases agree with TRBD1. CDR3 length: 15 residues. Germline V gene data show CDR1 as SGHRS and CDR2 as YFSETQ. V was clipped by 2 bases and J by 2 bases; unmatched bases: 4. CDR3 in DNA: TGCGCCAGCAGCTTTGGTGGACAGGGGCAAGAGACCCAGTACTTC. Residues: CASSFGGQGQETQYF.

This clone came up once. The gene calls are TRBV29-1 and TRBJ2-5; D could derive from TRBD1 or TRBD2 (5 bases each). The V gene lost 3 bases and the J gene lost 7 bases, with 9 bases spanning the gap. Germline values: CDR1 SQVTM, CDR2 ANQGSEA. This CDR3 spans 11 amino acids. The CDR3 coding sequence is TGCAGCGTTGAGAGGGACGGGACCCAGTACTTC. This translates into CSVERDGTQYF.

This clone was observed a few times. V is TRBV7-2 and J is TRBJ1-2, with a tentative D call TRBD1 (5 bases). The CDR3 spans 12 residues. Germline CDR1 reads SGHTA; CDR2 reads FQGNSA. V dropped 1 base and J dropped 8 bases, with 8 bases sitting between them. Here the CDR3 DNA reads TGTGCCAGCAGCTTAGGGGGGTTGGGCTACACCTTC. Translation: CASSLGGLGYTF.

This chain uses TRBV2 with TRBJ2-3, with D hard to call. Germline CDR1 and CDR2: SNHLY and FYNNEI. This CDR3 contains 14 residues. V was trimmed by 3 bases and J by 2 bases, leaving 9 bases between them. DNA for the CDR3: TGTGCCAGCAGTGAGTTAGGCGTCACAGATACGCAGTATTTT. This gives the protein CASSELGVTDTQYF. The whole variable domain, filled in from reference TRBV2 and TRBJ2-3, reads EPEVTQTPSHQVTQMGQEVILRCVPISNHLYFYWYRQILGQKVEFLVSFYNNEISEKSEIFDDQFSVERPDGSNFTLKIRSTKLEDSAMYFCASSELGVTDTQYFGPGTRLTVL.

This clone was seen once. The rearrangement uses TRBV2 and TRBJ2-2; TRBD2 matches at 12 bases. J lost 3 bases, V lost 6 bases, and 2 bases had no gene match. The length of the CDR3 is 15 residues. Germline CDR1 and CDR2: SNHLY and FYNNEI. The DNA for the CDR3 is TGTGCCAGCAGAGGGACTAGCGGGTACACCGGGGAGCTGTTTTTT. Protein product: CASRGTSGYTGELFF.

V and J are TRBV10-3 and TRBJ1-2; 7 bases agree with TRBD1. V gave up 6 bases and J gave up 8 bases; unmatched junction bases: 12. Germline V lookup: CDR1 ENHRY, CDR2 SYGVKD. This CDR3 has 14 residues. The CDR3: CAIRDDRVAGGYTF. CDR3 bases: TGTGCCATCAGGGATGACAGGGTCGCCGGCGGCTACACCTTC.

The chain has TRBV7-2 and TRBJ1-6; D perhaps matches TRBD1 (5 bases). CDR3 size: 15 residues. V was trimmed by 1 base and J by 6 bases, leaving 10 bases between them. The germline V gene has CDR1 SGHTA and CDR2 FQGNSA. CDR3 loop: CASSLVQGFNSPLHF. The CDR3 coding sequence is TGTGCCAGCAGCTTAGTCCAGGGTTTTAATTCACCCCTCCACTTT.

V is TRBV7-8 and J is TRBJ1-3; no clear D. V dropped 1 base and J dropped 4 bases, with 11 bases sitting between them. CDR1 SGHVS and CDR2 FQNEAQ come from the germline V gene. The CDR3 length is 15 residues. The CDR3 DNA reads as TGTGCCAGCAGCTTAGTAGGGTTTATAGGAAACACCATATATTTT. Its translation: CASSLVGFIGNTIYF.

The gene calls are TRBV9 and TRBJ2-3; 9 nucleotides match TRBD1. This CDR3 has 15 residues. In germline, CDR1 is SGDLS, CDR2 YYNGEE. The J segment lost 7 bases and the V segment lost 0 bases, leaving 6 bases of the junction unmatched. The CDR3 spells CASSVEMTGGNTQYF. The CDR3 DNA is TGTGCCAGCAGCGTAGAGATGACAGGGGGAAATACGCAGTATTTT.